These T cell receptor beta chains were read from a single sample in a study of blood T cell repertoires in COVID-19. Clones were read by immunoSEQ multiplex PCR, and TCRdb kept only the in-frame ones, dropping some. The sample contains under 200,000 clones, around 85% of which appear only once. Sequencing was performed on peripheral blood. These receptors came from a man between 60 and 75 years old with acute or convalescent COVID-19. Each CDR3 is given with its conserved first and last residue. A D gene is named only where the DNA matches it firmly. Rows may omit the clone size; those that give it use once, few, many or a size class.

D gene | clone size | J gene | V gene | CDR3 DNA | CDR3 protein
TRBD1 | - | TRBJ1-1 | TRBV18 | TGTGCCAGCTCCGAATCGGGACAGGGTACTGAAGCTTTCTTT | CASSESGQGTEAFF
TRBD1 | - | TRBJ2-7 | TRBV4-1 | TGCGCCAGCAGTACTATCCGGACAGGGCTGAGCGAGCAGTACTTC | CASSTIRTGLSEQYF
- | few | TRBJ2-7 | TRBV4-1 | TGCGCCAGCAGCCCTCTAATGGGGCAGGGAGGCGACGAGCAGTACTTC | CASSPLMGQGGDEQYF
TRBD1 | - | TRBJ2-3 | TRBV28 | TGTGCCAGCAGTGACCCGGGACAGGGGGCTTTTGCAGATACGCAGTATTTT | CASSDPGQGAFADTQYF
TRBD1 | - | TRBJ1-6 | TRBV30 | TGTGCCTGGAGGTACCGGGACAGCAACTCACCCCTCCACTTT | CAWRYRDSNSPLHF
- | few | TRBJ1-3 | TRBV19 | TGTGCCAGTAGCTCGCGGGGAAACACCATATATTTT | CASSSRGNTIYF
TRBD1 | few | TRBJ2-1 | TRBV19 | TGTGCCAGTAGTTCAGTCCGGACAGGAAGTAGCTCCTACAATGAGCAGTTCTTC | CASSSVRTGSSSYNEQFF
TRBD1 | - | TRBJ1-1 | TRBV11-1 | TGTGCCAGCAGCCGACAGGGGATGATAACTGAAGCTTTCTTT | CASSRQGMITEAFF
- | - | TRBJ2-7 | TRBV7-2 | TGTGCCAGCAGCTTAGCGGGAGTTTCATACGAGCAGTACTTC | CASSLAGVSYEQYF
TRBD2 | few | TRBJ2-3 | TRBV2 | TGTGCAACCGCGGGGGGAAGCACAGATACGCAGTATTTT | CATAGGSTDTQYF
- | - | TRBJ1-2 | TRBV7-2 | TGTGCCAGCAGCCTCACCGGGTCCGTAACTCCCTACACCTTC | CASSLTGSVTPYTF
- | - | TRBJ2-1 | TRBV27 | TGTGCCAGCAGTTTTGGTAGGCCGGGCAATGAGCAGTTCTTC | CASSFGRPGNEQFF
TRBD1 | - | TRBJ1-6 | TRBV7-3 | TGTGCCAGCAGCCGACAGGGGCAAGGATCACCCCTCCACTTT | CASSRQGQGSPLHF
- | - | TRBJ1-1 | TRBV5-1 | TGCGCCAGCAGCTTTATCGGGGACGCGGGGACTGAAGCTTTCTTT | CASSFIGDAGTEAFF
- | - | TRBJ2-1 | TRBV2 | TGTGCCAGCACTCATGACAGAACCTCCTACAATGAGCAGTTCTTC | CASTHDRTSYNEQFF
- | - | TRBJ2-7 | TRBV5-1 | TGCGCCAGCAGCTTGGAAGGAGGGTCGAGCTACGAGCAGTACTTC | CASSLEGGSSYEQYF
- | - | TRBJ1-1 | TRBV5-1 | TGCGCCAGCAGCTTGGGGCAGGCCGGCAACACTGAAGCTTTCTTT | CASSLGQAGNTEAFF
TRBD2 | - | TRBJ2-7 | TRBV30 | TGTGCCTGGGCTGGACTAGCGGGAGCAGTAAACGAGCAGTACTTC | CAWAGLAGAVNEQYF
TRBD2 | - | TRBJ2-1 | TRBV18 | TGTGCCAGCTCAACCGGGCCTAGCGGGATGACGTACAATGAGCAGTTCTTC | CASSTGPSGMTYNEQFF
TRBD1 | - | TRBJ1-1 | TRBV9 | TGTGCCAGCAGCGGGGCCGGGACAGGGGTGACTGAAGCTTTCTTT | CASSGAGTGVTEAFF
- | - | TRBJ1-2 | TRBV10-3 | TGTGCCATCAGTGAGTCGAAAGGCAGGGGCACTGGCTACACCTTC | CAISESKGRGTGYTF
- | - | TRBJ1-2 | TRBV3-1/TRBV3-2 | TGTGCCAGCAGCCGACAGACTAACTATGGCTACACCTTC | CASSRQTNYGYTF
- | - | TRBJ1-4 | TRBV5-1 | TGCGCCAGCAGCTTATGGCAGAATGAAAAACTGTTTTTT | CASSLWQNEKLFF
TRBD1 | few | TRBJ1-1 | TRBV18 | TGTGCCAGCTCGCTAGGGACAGGGCCTAACACTGAAGCTTTCTTT | CASSLGTGPNTEAFF
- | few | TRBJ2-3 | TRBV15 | TGTGCCACCAGCAGATATTCCGGGGGTAGCACAGATACGCAGTATTTT | CATSRYSGGSTDTQYF
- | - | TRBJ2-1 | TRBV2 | TGTGCCAGCAGTGGGATGAGGGCTAACAATGAGCAGTTCTTC | CASSGMRANNEQFF
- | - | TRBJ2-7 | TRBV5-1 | TGCGCCAGCAGCCCGGGGTCGGGTCCGCCCTACGAGCAGTACTTC | CASSPGSGPPYEQYF
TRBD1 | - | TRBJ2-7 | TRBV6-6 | TGTGCCAGCAGCGCCCGGGACAGGGCCACCTACGAGCAGTACTTC | CASSARDRATYEQYF
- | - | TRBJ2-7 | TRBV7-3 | TGTGCCAGCAGCTCAGGGGCCTCTGGCTACGAGCAGTACTTC | CASSSGASGYEQYF
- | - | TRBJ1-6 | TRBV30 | TGTGCCTGGAATAGACAAAATAATTCACCCCTCCACTTT | CAWNRQNNSPLHF
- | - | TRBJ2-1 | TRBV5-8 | TGTGCCAGCAGCTTACCGGGACACTTATACAATGAGCAGTTCTTC | CASSLPGHLYNEQFF
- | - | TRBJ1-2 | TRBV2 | TGTGCCAGCAGTGAAGGCGGGAACTATGGCTACACCTTC | CASSEGGNYGYTF
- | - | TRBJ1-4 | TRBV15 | TGTGCCACCAGCAGAACCGGACAGATTAATGAAAAACTGTTTTTT | CATSRTGQINEKLFF
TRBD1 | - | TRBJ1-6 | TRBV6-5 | TGTGCCAGCAGTTACTCGGGACAGACCTATAATTCACCCCTCCACTTT | CASSYSGQTYNSPLHF
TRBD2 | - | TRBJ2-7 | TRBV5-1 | TGCGCCAGCAGCGACCCCCCTAGCGGAACCTCCTACGAGCAGTACTTC | CASSDPPSGTSYEQYF
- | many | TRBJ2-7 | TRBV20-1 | TGCAGTGCTAGTGCCCCCCCCGTCGAGCAGTACTTC | CSASAPPVEQYF
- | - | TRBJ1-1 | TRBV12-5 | TGTGCTAGTGGTAACTACTACACTGAAGCTTTCTTT | CASGNYYTEAFF
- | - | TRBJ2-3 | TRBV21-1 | TGTGCCAGCAGCTCCCCGATCGGGACTAGCGGGATGTCGGGCACAGATACGCAGTATTTT | CASSSPIGTSGMSGTDTQYF
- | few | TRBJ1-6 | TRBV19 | TGTGCCACTTCGGACAGTAATTCACCCCTCCACTTT | CATSDSNSPLHF
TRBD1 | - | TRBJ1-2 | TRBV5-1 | TGCGCCAGCAGCTCAGGGGGCGGAGTTTATGGCTACACCTTC | CASSSGGGVYGYTF
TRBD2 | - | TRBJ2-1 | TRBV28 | TGTGCCAGCAGTGGACTGCCGGGGACTAGCGGGCCCTGGCAGTTCTTC | CASSGLPGTSGPWQFF
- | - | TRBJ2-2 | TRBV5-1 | TGCGCCAGCAGCTTCGGACAGTTTGGCACCGGGGAGCTGTTTTTT | CASSFGQFGTGELFF
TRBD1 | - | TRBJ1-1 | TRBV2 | TGTGCCAGCGTTGACAGGGAGAACACTGAAGCTTTCTTT | CASVDRENTEAFF
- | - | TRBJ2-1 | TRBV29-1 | TGCAGCGTTGAGGGGGCAGGTGGCAATGAGCAGTTCTTC | CSVEGAGGNEQFF
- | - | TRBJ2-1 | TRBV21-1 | TGTGCCAGCAGCAAAGGTGGTAGGGGCCTAGCGGGAGTGGGGACCTACAATGAGCAGTTCTTC | CASSKGGRGLAGVGTYNEQFF
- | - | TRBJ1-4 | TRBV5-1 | TGCGCCAGCAGCTTGGCGACAATGGAAACTTTGTTTTTT | CASSLATMETLFF
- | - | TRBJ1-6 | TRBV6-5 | TGTGCCAGCACCTACAGGGTCTGGGCCGAATCACCCCTCCACTTT | CASTYRVWAESPLHF
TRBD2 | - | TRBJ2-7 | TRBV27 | TGTGCCAGCAGTCGCGCCGGACTAGCGGGCTACGAGCAGTACTTC | CASSRAGLAGYEQYF
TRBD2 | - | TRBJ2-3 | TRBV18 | TGTGCCAGCTCACTAGCGGGTAGCACAGATACGCAGTATTTT | CASSLAGSTDTQYF
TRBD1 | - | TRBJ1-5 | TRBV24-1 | TGTGCCACCAGCTCCTCCGGGACAGGGATTGGGCAGCCCCAGCATTTT | CATSSSGTGIGQPQHF
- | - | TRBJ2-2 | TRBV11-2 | TGTGCCAGCAGCTTGTTAACAGCGAACACCGGGGAGCTGTTTTTT | CASSLLTANTGELFF
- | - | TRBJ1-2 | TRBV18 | TGTGCCAGCTCACGGCAGGGCCCCTCTGACTATGGCTACACCTTC | CASSRQGPSDYGYTF
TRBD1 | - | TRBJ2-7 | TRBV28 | TGTGCCAGCATTCTGACAGGGGGGATCTCCTACGAGCAGTACTTC | CASILTGGISYEQYF
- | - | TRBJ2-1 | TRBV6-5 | TGTGCCAGCAGTCAGCGGGCCAGTCTCGGTGAGCAGTTCTTC | CASSQRASLGEQFF
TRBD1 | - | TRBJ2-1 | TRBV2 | TGTGCCAGCGGCCGGGACAGGGGAAACAATGAGCAGTTCTTC | CASGRDRGNNEQFF
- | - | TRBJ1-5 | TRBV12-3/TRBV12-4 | TGTGCCAGCACCCAGGGACTCAATCAGCCCCAGCATTTT | CASTQGLNQPQHF
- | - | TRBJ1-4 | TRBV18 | TGTGCCAGCTCACCGTCATCATATGAAAAACTGTTTTTT | CASSPSSYEKLFF